These 14 T cell receptor beta chains were sequenced from one sample in a study of OX40 agonist ivuxolimab in advanced cancers. The table came from immunoSEQ multiplex PCR; TCRdb's copy has only in-frame clones and leaves some out. The table has 100,000 or so clones, roughly 94% seen once. The sequencing here drew on CD4+ or CD8+ T cells sorted from blood, taken in a trial of the OX40 agonist ivuxolimab. These TCRs come from an adult with an advanced solid tumor such as melanoma, head and neck, liver or kidney cancer.

The chain combines TRBV27 with TRBJ1-2, with 7 bases lining up with TRBD1. This CDR3 is 15 amino acids long. Germline V gene sequence: CDR1 MNHEY, CDR2 SMNVEV (reference sequence). J was trimmed by 0 bases and V by 6 bases; bases with no gene match: 7. The CDR3 protein is CASRVSTGPNYGYTF. CDR3 in DNA: TGTGCCAGCAGGGTATCGACAGGGCCTAACTATGGCTACACCTTC.

J is TRBJ1-4 and V is TRBV5-1, with D perhaps matching TRBD1 (6 bases). The V end lost 3 bases, the J end lost 0 bases, and 9 bases lay between the germline ends. CDR1 is SGHRS and CDR2 is YFSETQ in the germline V gene. The CDR3 runs 15 residues. The CDR3 DNA sequence: TGCGCCAGCAGCTCCTCAGGGGCAACTAATGAAAAACTGTTTTTT. Protein: CASSSSGATNEKLFF.

The chain joins TRBV10-3 to TRBJ2-1, with 9 bases lining up with TRBD1. The germline gives CDR1 ENHRY, CDR2 SYGVKD. Trimming removed 4 bases from V and 0 bases from J; junction bases left unmatched: 13. This CDR3 region has 19 residues. CDR3 loop: CAISARHDRGFLSYNEQFF. In DNA, the CDR3 is TGTGCCATCAGTGCCCGACACGACAGGGGGTTCCTCTCCTACAATGAGCAGTTCTTC.

The chain couples TRBV11-3 to TRBJ2-3; weak D call: TRBD2 (7 bases). From germline, CDR1 is SGHNT and CDR2 YENEEA. The CDR3 sequence is 14 residues long. Trimming took off 3 bases at V and 1 base at J, with 8 bases between the two ends. In nucleotides, the CDR3 is TGTGCCAGCAGCTTCGGGGGGCGCACAGATACGCAGTATTTT. This translates into CASSFGGRTDTQYF.

The V and J genes are TRBV18 and TRBJ1-4, with D hard to call. Trimming removed 2 bases at V and 3 bases at J, with 13 bases between. From germline, CDR1 is KGHSH and CDR2 LQKENI. CDR3 size: 16 residues. This CDR3 reads CASSPGSNGANEKLFF. Here the CDR3 DNA reads TGTGCCAGCTCACCAGGGAGCAATGGAGCTAATGAAAAACTGTTTTTT.

The chain is built from TRBV2 and TRBJ1-5, with unresolved D. Between the trimmed V and J ends, which lost 3 bases and 0 bases, there was a span of 6 bases. CDR3 length: 14 amino acids. Germline CDR1 and CDR2: SNHLY and FYNNEI. CDR3 DNA sequence: TGTGCCAGCAGTGAGCCCAATAGCAATCAGCCCCAGCATTTT. The encoded protein is CASSEPNSNQPQHF.

The CDR3 DNA reads as TGTGCCAGCAGTTTGGGACAGGAGAATTCACCCCTCCACTTT. It translates to CASSLGQENSPLHF. The V call is TRBV2, the J call TRBJ1-6, with TRBD1 identical over 8 bases. The CDR3 extends over 14 amino acids. Germline V CDR1 and CDR2: SNHLY, FYNNEI. Trimming at V came to 5 bases and at J to 7 bases, leaving 4 bases not matched to a gene.

The chain is built from TRBV7-9 and TRBJ1-6; 8 nucleotides match TRBD1. CDR1 SEHNR and CDR2 FQNEAQ come from the germline V gene (reference sequence). This CDR3 has 14 amino acids. Germline trimming cut 6 bases from V and 9 bases from J; bases unmatched to any gene: 7. CDR3 nucleotide sequence: TGTGCCAGCAGTACAGGGGGTTTGGGTTCACCCCTCCACTTT. Translation gives CASSTGGLGSPLHF.

This rearrangement joins TRBV6-5 to TRBJ1-1; possibly TRBD1 for D (5 bases). The CDR3 loop spans 15 amino acids. Trimming left V 2 bases short and J 4 bases short, with 14 bases between. CDR1 and CDR2 from the germline V gene are MNHEY and SVGAGI. The CDR3 region has the DNA TGTGCCAGCAGTTACGGTGCAGGGCTCCGCACTGAAGCTTTCTTT. Protein product: CASSYGAGLRTEAFF.

J is TRBJ1-2 and V is TRBV5-6; D is unclear. CDR1 and CDR2 from the germline V gene are SGHDT and YYEEEE. V lost 2 bases and J lost 4, with 9 bases in between. This CDR3 has 13 amino acids. CDR3 DNA sequence: TGTGCCAGCAGCTTACGGCAGACCTATGGCTACACCTTC. Translated: CASSLRQTYGYTF.

V and J are TRBV5-4 and TRBJ1-5, with D hard to call. Trimming cost V 4 bases and J 10 bases, with 12 bases left between them. The CDR3 consists of 12 residues. CDR1 and CDR2 from the germline V gene are SGHNT and YYREEE (reference sequence). The CDR3 sequence is CASSLPLGPQHF. CDR3 in DNA: TGTGCCAGCAGCCTGCCTTTAGGACCCCAGCATTTT.

The chain links TRBV7-9 to TRBJ2-1, with D perhaps given as TRBD1 or TRBD2 (5 bases each). Trimming cost V 1 base and J 13 bases, with 20 bases left between them. Germline V gene data show CDR1 as SEHNR and CDR2 as FQNEAQ (reference sequence). The CDR3 covers 15 residues. The CDR3 DNA sequence: TGTGCCAGCAGCTTAGGGGGGAGTAGCGTGAACCTTCAGTTCTTC. Residues: CASSLGGSSVNLQFF.

The J gene is TRBJ2-1, the V gene TRBV10-3; 9 positions agree with TRBD1. Germline-derived CDR1 and CDR2 are ENHRY and SYGVKD. The CDR3 consists of 14 residues. The V segment lost 4 bases and the J segment 9 bases; nucleotides outside the gene matches: 7. CDR3 sequence (DNA): TGTGCCATCAGTGGGGACAGGGAGGGCAGTGAGCAGTTCTTC. Its protein product is CAISGDREGSEQFF.

The rearrangement uses TRBV6-4 and TRBJ2-5; 10 nucleotides line up with TRBD1. The DNA end is more similar to TRBJ2-7, so the J call may be wrong. CDR1 and CDR2 (germline): MRHNA, SNTAGT. The CDR3 contains 15 residues. The CDR3: CASRTIQDRGNEQYF. The CDR3 region has the DNA TGTGCCAGCAGAACCATTCAGGACAGGGGGAACGAGCAGTACTTC.